This T cell receptor (beta chain) was captured by sequencing in a study of CD8 T cells in Susac syndrome. Trimming removed 0 bases from V and 3 bases from J, with 9 bases in between. This CDR3 comprises 13 residues. Germline lookup yields CDR1 DFQATT and CDR2 SNEGSKA (reference sequence). The RNA input was roughly 0.45 to 1 ug, and it was reverse transcribed with random hexamers. Multiplex immunoSEQ PCR targeted 54 Vbeta and 13 Jbeta TCR beta segments. TCRdb redid the calling of the immunoSEQ multiplex PCR reads with MiXCR, one entry per CDR3 protein. The sample holds about 280,000 distinct CDR3 sequences, approximately 84% seen once. It was treatment-naive patients with stable or active relapsing-remitting disease who made up the multiple sclerosis controls. Negative isolation yielded CD8+ and CD4+ T cells; FACS enriched TEMRA cells.

This chain connects TRBV20-1 to TRBJ2-7, with D uncertain. Specimen: CD8+ T cells from PBMCs. This clonotype was sampled from a human donor with multiple sclerosis. This CDR3 is CSAREGSDYEQYF. CDR3 DNA: TGCAGTGCTAGAGAGGGCAGTGACTACGAGCAGTACTTC.